Listed here are 25 T cell receptor beta chains from one sample, sequenced in a study of cytomegalovirus exposure and HLA in healthy donors. PCR used 60 Vbeta primers and 13 Jbeta primers. The table came from immunoSEQ multiplex PCR; TCRdb's copy has only in-frame clones and leaves some out. In the table there are 150,000 or so clones, over 65% of which are singletons. Sequencing was done on a sample of PBMCs. Every receptor here comes from a woman aged 40 to 50 in good health and CMV-seronegative.

This clone has a handful of counts. The V call is TRBV27, the J call TRBJ2-3; 8 bases map to TRBD2. V lost 2 bases to trimming and J lost 4 bases; unmatched junction nucleotides: 8. Germline V gene lookup returns CDR1 MNHEY and CDR2 SMNVEV (reference sequence). The CDR3 extends over 16 amino acids. The CDR3: CASSLTPGGRPDTQYF. In DNA form, the CDR3 reads TGTGCCAGCAGTTTAACCCCGGGGGGGAGGCCAGATACGCAGTATTTT.

This clone has just a few counts. This chain joins TRBV5-4 and TRBJ2-1, with D maybe TRBD1 (6 bases). Germline CDR1 and CDR2: SGHNT and YYREEE (reference sequence). CDR3 length: 14 amino acids. Trimming cost V 2 bases and J 4 bases, with 10 bases left between them. The CDR3 region has the DNA TGTGCCAGCAGCTTTGGGGGCGCTTACAATGAGCAGTTCTTC. Amino acid sequence: CASSFGGAYNEQFF.

The chain joins TRBV4-1 to TRBJ2-1, with a tentative D call TRBD1 (6 bases). Between the trimmed V and J ends, which lost 0 bases and 5 bases, there was a span of 23 bases. Germline CDR1 is MGHRA and CDR2 is YSYEKL. The CDR3 covers 19 residues. The CDR3 spells CASSQDRGAGAFPNNEQFF. The DNA for the CDR3 is TGCGCCAGCAGCCAAGATCGGGGTGCAGGGGCTTTTCCTAACAATGAGCAGTTCTTC.

The chain is built from TRBV19 and TRBJ2-2, with 13 bases identical to TRBD2. In germline, CDR1 is LNHDA, CDR2 SQIVND (reference sequence). The CDR3 runs 18 residues. V lost 4 bases and J lost 3; bases outside the gene matches: 8. The CDR3: CASSKTSGGSRYTGELFF. The DNA for the CDR3 is TGTGCCAGTAGTAAGACTAGCGGGGGGTCTCGATACACCGGGGAGCTGTTTTTT. Full variable domain (outside the CDR3, taken from reference TRBV19 and TRBJ2-2): DGGITQSPKYLFRKEGQNVTLSCEQNLNHDAMYWYRQDPGQGLRLIYYSQIVNDFQKGDIAEGYSVSREKKESFPLTVTSAQKNPTAFYLCASSKTSGGSRYTGELFFGEGSRLTVL.

This clone appeared a single time. The chain has TRBV18 and TRBJ1-1; D remains unclear. Germline CDR1 KGHSH, CDR2 LQKENI. Trimming left V 3 bases short and J 5 bases short, with 22 bases between. The CDR3 is 17 amino acids. The CDR3 DNA reads TGTGCCAGCTCACCCGTAGAGGGCCTCGTGGTTGGGACTGAAGCTTTCTTT. This encodes CASSPVEGLVVGTEAFF. Based on the CDR3 plus reference TRBV18 and TRBJ1-1, the full variable domain is NAGVMQNPRHLVRRRGQEARLRCSPMKGHSHVYWYRQLPEEGLKFMVYLQKENIIDESGMPKERFSAEFPKEGPSILRIQQVVRGDSAAYFCASSPVEGLVVGTEAFFGQGTRLTVV.

The gene calls are TRBV4-1 and TRBJ1-5, with 9 bases matching TRBD1. The trim removed 3 bases at V and 4 bases at J, leaving 16 bases unmatched. The germline CDR1 and CDR2 sequences are MGHRA and YSYEKL. CDR3 length equals 19 residues. CDR3 DNA: TGCGCCAGCAGCCAGTGGACAGGGGAAAGGGTGATAGGGAATCAGCCCCAGCATTTT. It codes for CASSQWTGERVIGNQPQHF.

The gene calls are TRBV2 and TRBJ2-2, with 7 bases matching TRBD1. This CDR3 region has 15 residues. CDR1 is SNHLY and CDR2 is FYNNEI in the germline V gene. Germline trimming cut 5 bases from V and 3 bases from J; bases unmatched to any gene: 6. The CDR3: CASSPDRVDTGELFF. The CDR3 region has the DNA TGTGCCAGCAGTCCCGACAGGGTCGACACCGGGGAGCTGTTTTTT.

The rearrangement joins TRBV19 to TRBJ1-2; 8 nucleotides line up with TRBD1. Trimming removed 7 bases from V and 12 bases from J; junction bases left unmatched: 13. Germline V gene data show CDR1 as LNHDA and CDR2 as SQIVND (reference sequence). The CDR3 is 13 residues long. As DNA, the CDR3 is TGTGCCAGTACTGTCGGACAGGGCTTCCCCAACACCTTC. Its translation: CASTVGQGFPNTF.

With regard to this clone: Other DNA variants within this sample encode the same CDR3. The rearrangement joins TRBV5-1 to TRBJ1-1, with D possibly TRBD1 on 5 matching bases. Germline V lookup: CDR1 SGHRS, CDR2 YFSETQ. The CDR3 contains 15 residues. V dropped 4 bases and J dropped 5 bases, with 18 bases sitting between them. The CDR3 sequence is CASSPEGRPNTEAFF. The CDR3 coding sequence is TGCGCCAGCAGCCCGGAGGGGAGACCGAATACTGAAGCTTTCTTT. The full variable domain, rest sourced from reference TRBV5-1 and TRBJ1-1, is KAGVTQTPRYLIKTRGQQVTLSCSPISGHRSVSWYQQTPGQGLQFLFEYFSETQRNKGNFPGRFSGRQFSNSRSEMNVSTLELGDSALYLCASSPEGRPNTEAFFGQGTRLTVV.

This rearrangement joins TRBV7-9 to TRBJ2-7, with a tentative D call TRBD2 (5 bases). Germline V gene sequence: CDR1 SEHNR, CDR2 FQNEAQ (reference sequence). The CDR3 is 14 residues long. V was trimmed by 1 base and J by 1 base, leaving 8 bases between them. DNA for the CDR3: TGTGCCAGCAGCTTAGTTTGGACTTCCTACGAGCAGTACTTC. Translating it yields CASSLVWTSYEQYF.

V is TRBV7-9 and J is TRBJ2-1; 10 nucleotides line up with TRBD1. Germline CDR1 is SEHNR and CDR2 is FQNEAQ (reference sequence). CDR3 size: 16 residues. V dropped 4 bases and J dropped 8; count of bases not matched to a gene: 11. The CDR3 loop reads CASSWSPGQGRDEQFF. The CDR3 DNA is TGTGCCAGCAGCTGGTCCCCGGGACAGGGGAGGGATGAGCAGTTCTTC.

The CDR3 coding sequence is TGTGCCAGCAGGCGTCGGGGGGGCAGAGATACGCAGTATTTT. As protein: CASRRRGGRDTQYF. This chain links TRBV6-5 with TRBJ2-3; TRBD2 matches at 8 bases. V shed 6 bases, J shed 5 bases, and the junction held 7 bases outside the gene matches. CDR1 and CDR2 from the germline V gene are MNHEY and SVGAGI. This CDR3 has 14 amino acids.

This clone is deemed medium-sized. This rearrangement joins TRBV7-8 to TRBJ1-6, with a possible D match to TRBD1 (5 bases). Trimming took 3 bases from V and 6 from J, leaving 18 bases between them. The germline V gene encodes CDR1 SGHVS and CDR2 FQNEAQ. The CDR3 length is 17 residues. The CDR3 DNA is TGTGCCAGCAGCTTCCGCGACAGACACGAGCCTAATTCACCCCTCCACTTT. Protein sequence: CASSFRDRHEPNSPLHF. Combining the CDR3 with reference TRBV7-8 and TRBJ1-6 gives the whole variable domain GAGVSQSPRYKVAKRGQDVALRCDPISGHVSLFWYQQALGQGPEFLTYFQNEAQLDKSGLPSDRFFAERPEGSVSTLKIQRTQQEDSAVYLCASSFRDRHEPNSPLHFGNGTRLTVT.

The rearrangement uses TRBV14 and TRBJ2-5; D is unresolved. In germline, CDR1 is SGHDN, CDR2 FVKESK. CDR3 size: 12 residues. Trimming took 1 base from V and 3 from J, leaving 3 bases between them. The CDR3 coding sequence is TGTGCCAGCAGCCAAGGAGAAGAGACCCAGTACTTC. This encodes CASSQGEETQYF. Together with reference TRBV14 and TRBJ2-5, the CDR3 gives the full variable domain: EAGVTQFPSHSVIEKGQTVTLRCDPISGHDNLYWYRRVMGKEIKFLLHFVKESKQDESGMPNNRFLAERTGGTYSTLKVQPAELEDSGVYFCASSQGEETQYFGPGTRLLVL.

V is TRBV4-1 and J is TRBJ1-1; no firm D call. The CDR3 consists of 15 residues. Germline loops: CDR1 MGHRA, CDR2 YSYEKL. Trimming removed 3 bases from V and 9 bases from J, with 20 bases in between. The CDR3 reads CASSQLKEGLGKAFF. The CDR3 DNA reads as TGCGCCAGCAGCCAGCTTAAGGAGGGCCTAGGGAAAGCTTTCTTT.

The chain links TRBV5-4 to TRBJ2-2; D is perhaps TRBD2 (6 bases). V lost 2 bases, J lost 3 bases, and 14 bases lay in between. Germline V gene sequence: CDR1 SGHNT, CDR2 YYREEE (reference sequence). CDR3 length equals 16 residues. The CDR3 is CASSLIGGADTGELFF. The DNA of the CDR3 is TGTGCCAGCAGCTTAATAGGCGGGGCGGACACCGGGGAGCTGTTTTTT.

The gene calls are TRBV5-6 and TRBJ1-2; D not certain. CDR1 SGHDT and CDR2 YYEEEE come from the germline V gene. The CDR3 runs to 16 residues. V lost 0 bases, J lost 4 bases, and 16 bases lay in between. CDR3 in amino acids: CASSLGRITGIYGYTF. CDR3 bases: TGTGCCAGCAGCTTGGGGCGAATTACGGGGATCTATGGCTACACCTTC.

J is TRBJ1-1 and V is TRBV28, with D possibly matching TRBD1 (6 bases). Germline V gene lookup returns CDR1 MDHEN and CDR2 SYDVKM. The CDR3 extends over 16 amino acids. Trimming took off 6 bases at V and 1 base at J, with 18 bases between the two ends. The CDR3 DNA is TGTGCCAGCAGGATACTCGAACAGGGATCGAACACTGAAGCTTTCTTT. Protein sequence: CASRILEQGSNTEAFF.

For the CDR3, the DNA is TGTGCCAGCAGCTCCTTATCGACAGGGGGCACTGAAGCTTTCTTT. This codes for CASSSLSTGGTEAFF. This chain connects TRBV5-4 to TRBJ1-1; 9 bases are shared with TRBD1. The germline V gene encodes CDR1 SGHNT and CDR2 YYREEE (reference sequence). The CDR3 is made up of 15 amino acids. V trimming: 3 bases; J trimming: 4 bases; junction bases outside the gene matches: 7.

The table lists this clone with a count of one. CDR3 DNA sequence: TGCGCCAGCAGCTTGGGTGTGGGGGACAGGTGGGCCTATGGCTACACCTTC. This translates into CASSLGVGDRWAYGYTF. The chain recombines TRBV5-1 with TRBJ1-2; the match to TRBD1 covers 8 bases. This CDR3 comprises 17 residues. V gave up 0 bases and J gave up 4 bases; unmatched junction bases: 11. Germline-derived CDR1 and CDR2 are SGHRS and YFSETQ.

The chain is built from TRBV18 and TRBJ1-3; no clear D gene. V shed 6 bases and J shed 5 bases, with 5 bases lying between them. Germline V gives CDR1 KGHSH, CDR2 LQKENI. This CDR3 is 11 amino acids long. The CDR3 here is CASSDRNTIYF. The CDR3 DNA is TGTGCCAGCTCTGACAGAAACACCATATATTTT.

This rearrangement joins TRBV12-1 to TRBJ2-5; no DNA check was done on the table's D call, TRBD1. Near its end, the DNA agrees better with TRBJ2-7, so the J call may be wrong. TRBV12-1 is an annotated pseudogene. This CDR3 is 14 amino acids long. The CDR3 sequence is CASSPMGQPYEQYF. CDR3 bases: TGTGCCAGCAGCCCGATGGGACAGCCCTACGAGCAGTACTTC.

J is TRBJ1-1 and V is TRBV6-5; D ambiguous. CDR1 and CDR2 from the germline V gene are MNHEY and SVGAGI. CDR3 length equals 13 residues. With 2 bases removed from V and 4 bases from J, the gap between germline ends came to 8 bases. The DNA for the CDR3 is TGTGCCAGCAGTTACGAGCGGGGCACTGAAGCTTTCTTT. Protein: CASSYERGTEAFF.

The chain uses TRBV5-4 and TRBJ2-3; TRBD1 matches 8 bases. CDR1 is SGHNT, CDR2 YYREEE, per germline (reference sequence). The CDR3 totals 17 residues. The V segment lost 0 bases and the J segment 3 bases; nucleotides outside the gene matches: 9. In nucleotides, the CDR3 is TGTGCCAGCAGCTTGGGATCAGGGGGCGGCCTGACAGATACGCAGTATTTT. Its translation is CASSLGSGGGLTDTQYF.

The genes are TRBV7-2 and TRBJ1-2, with 7 positions matching TRBD1. The CDR3 totals 15 residues. CDR1 is SGHTA and CDR2 is FQGNSA in the germline V gene. J gave up 4 bases and V 5 bases, and 10 bases lay outside the gene matches. CDR3 nucleotides: TGTGCCAGCAGCCCTTTAGGGGGCTTCGTCTATGGCTACACCTTC. As protein: CASSPLGGFVYGYTF.